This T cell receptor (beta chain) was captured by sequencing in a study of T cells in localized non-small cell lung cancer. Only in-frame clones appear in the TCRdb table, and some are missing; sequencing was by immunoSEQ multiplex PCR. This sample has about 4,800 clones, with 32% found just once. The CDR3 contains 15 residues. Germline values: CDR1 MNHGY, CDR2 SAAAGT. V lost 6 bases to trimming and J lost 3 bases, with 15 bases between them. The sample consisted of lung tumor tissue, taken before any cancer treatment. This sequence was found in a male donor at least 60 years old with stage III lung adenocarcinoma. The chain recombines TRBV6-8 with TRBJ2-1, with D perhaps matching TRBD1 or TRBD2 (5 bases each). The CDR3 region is CASSPRDGVYNEQFF. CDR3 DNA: TGTGCCAGCAGCCCAAGGGACGGCGTCTACAATGAGCAGTTCTTC.